Listed below are T cell receptor beta chains from one sample, sequenced in a study of control samples from healthy donors and cancer patients. The table came from immunoSEQ multiplex PCR; TCRdb's copy has only in-frame clones and leaves some out. The repertoire holds about 230,000 clones, roughly 82% seen once, with about an eighth in the top ten. Source material: PBMCs. These TCRs come from a woman aged 55-69 years with lung cancer. Each CDR3 is given with its conserved first and last residue. A D gene is named only where the DNA matches it firmly. Rows give clone size only sometimes, using once, few, many, or a class for an expanded clone.

TRBJ2-2 TRBV7-8 NA NA CASSLMLDLAGELFF TGTGCCAGCAGCTTAATGTTGGATCTGGCCGGGGAGCTGTTTTTT
TRBJ1-1 TRBV11-2 NA NA CASSLEVDMNTEAFF TGTGCCAGCAGCTTAGAGGTGGATATGAACACTGAAGCTTTCTTT
TRBJ1-5 TRBV2 NA NA CASSVLGSFINLNQPQHF TGTGCCAGCAGTGTCTTGGGGTCGTTTATTAATTTGAATCAGCCCCAGCATTTT
TRBJ1-1 TRBV6-5 NA NA CASSSPREGSTEAFF TGTGCCAGCAGTTCCCCTAGGGAGGGGAGCACTGAAGCTTTCTTT
TRBJ1-3 TRBV29-1 NA NA CSVQFAGNTIYF TGCAGCGTTCAATTTGCTGGAAACACCATATATTTT
TRBJ1-2 TRBV28 NA NA CASSLAPPNYGYTF TGTGCCAGCAGTTTAGCCCCGCCTAACTATGGCTACACCTTC
TRBJ2-5 TRBV30 NA NA CAWSVRGLAQETQYF TGTGCCTGGAGTGTACGGGGACTTGCCCAAGAGACCCAGTACTTC
TRBJ2-3 TRBV5-1 NA NA CASSLAGGARDTQYF TGCGCCAGCAGCTTGGCCGGGGGAGCCAGGGATACGCAGTATTTT
TRBJ1-6 TRBV3-1/TRBV3-2 NA TRBD1 CASSPGQGDSPLHF TGTGCCAGCAGCCCTGGACAGGGCGATTCACCCCTCCACTTT
TRBJ2-1 TRBV6-6 NA TRBD1 CASSYSGTGNNEQFF TGTGCCAGCAGTTACTCTGGGACAGGGAACAATGAGCAGTTCTTC
TRBJ1-1 TRBV20-1 NA NA CSARQGLQAFF TGCAGTGCTAGGCAGGGCCTCCAAGCTTTCTTT
TRBJ1-5 TRBV5-5 once NA CASSYGLSSNQPQHF TGTGCCAGCAGCTACGGACTGTCTAGCAATCAGCCCCAGCATTTT
TRBJ1-4 TRBV6-1 NA NA CASSEGTVEKLFF TGTGCCAGCAGTGAAGGGACAGTTGAAAAACTGTTTTTT
TRBJ1-3 TRBV15 NA NA CATSRDRGGNTIYF TGTGCCACCAGCAGAGATAGGGGTGGAAACACCATATATTTT
TRBJ2-2 TRBV29-1 NA NA CSVARTRNTGELFF TGCAGCGTTGCCCGAACGAGGAACACCGGGGAGCTGTTTTTT
TRBJ1-2 TRBV6-1 NA TRBD1 CASSESNRGDYGYTF TGTGCCAGCAGTGAAAGCAACAGGGGAGACTATGGCTACACCTTC
TRBJ2-1 TRBV11-2 NA TRBD2 CASSLELAGRGNEQFF TGTGCCAGCAGCTTAGAACTAGCGGGACGGGGCAATGAGCAGTTCTTC
TRBJ2-3 TRBV6-5 NA NA CAGRTTDTQYF TGTGCCGGCCGGACCACAGATACGCAGTATTTT
TRBJ2-5 TRBV11-2 NA NA CASSRTTGFQETQYF TGTGCCAGCAGCCGAACTACAGGATTCCAAGAGACCCAGTACTTC
TRBJ2-5 TRBV3-1/TRBV3-2 NA TRBD2 CASSPHRLAGVQETQYF TGTGCCAGCAGCCCCCATCGACTAGCGGGAGTCCAAGAGACCCAGTACTTC
TRBJ2-3 TRBV28 NA NA CASSTRQAGRGTDTQYF TGTGCCAGCAGTACGAGACAGGCTGGACGGGGCACAGATACGCAGTATTTT
TRBJ2-6 TRBV7-9 NA TRBD1 CASTRLATGGFTGANVLTF TGTGCCAGCACCCGACTTGCGACAGGGGGCTTCACTGGGGCCAACGTCCTGACTTTC
TRBJ2-5 TRBV29-1 NA NA CSVVRTRAMETQYF TGCAGCGTTGTAAGGACCAGGGCAATGGAGACCCAGTACTTC
TRBJ2-1 TRBV7-9 NA TRBD1 CASNPTGGLYNEQFF TGTGCCAGCAACCCGACAGGGGGACTCTACAATGAGCAGTTCTTC
TRBJ2-4 TRBV19 NA TRBD1 CASSPETGGAVKNIQYF TGTGCCAGTAGTCCCGAAACAGGGGGCGCAGTCAAAAACATTCAGTACTTC
TRBJ2-2 TRBV18 NA NA CASSPQGNTGELFF TGTGCCAGCTCACCACAGGGGAACACCGGGGAGCTGTTTTTT
TRBJ1-1 TRBV5-1 NA NA CASSRGGSNTEAFF TGCGCCAGCAGCCGGGGGGGCTCGAACACTGAAGCTTTCTTT
TRBJ1-6 TRBV4-1 once NA CASTPTLLGNSPLHF TGCGCCAGCACCCCGACACTGCTGGGTAATTCACCCCTCCACTTT
TRBJ1-6 TRBV9 few NA CASSVAGNNSPLHF TGTGCCAGCAGCGTAGCTGGTAATAATTCACCCCTCCACTTT
TRBJ1-1 TRBV20-1 NA TRBD1 CSVETGAEAFF TGCAGTGTAGAGACAGGGGCTGAAGCTTTCTTT
TRBJ2-2 TRBV5-1 NA NA CASSLDINTGELFF TGCGCCAGCAGCTTGGACATTAACACCGGGGAGCTGTTTTTT
TRBJ1-2 TRBV28 NA NA CASSLGGTVGRGYTF TGTGCCAGCAGTTTGGGAGGGACGGTCGGGCGAGGCTACACCTTC
TRBJ2-7 TRBV5-1 once TRBD2 CASSLTAGDSYEQYF TGCGCCAGCAGCTTGACGGCGGGGGACTCCTACGAGCAGTACTTC
TRBJ1-5 TRBV9 NA NA CASSVTAVSQPQHF TGTGCCAGCAGCGTTACGGCAGTCTCACAGCCCCAGCATTTT
TRBJ2-1 TRBV2 NA TRBD2 CASSEGGLAGHEQFF TGTGCCAGCAGTGAAGGGGGACTAGCGGGACATGAGCAGTTCTTC
TRBJ2-1 TRBV18 few NA CATTPGNLNEQFF TGTGCCACTACACCTGGCAATCTCAATGAGCAGTTCTTC
TRBJ1-1 TRBV15 once NA CATSRDLNRVNTEAFF TGTGCCACCAGCAGAGATCTGAACAGGGTGAACACTGAAGCTTTCTTT
TRBJ2-5 TRBV5-1 once NA CASSFQGGTGAETQYF TGCGCCAGCAGCTTCCAGGGGGGTACGGGTGCAGAGACCCAGTACTTC
TRBJ2-7 TRBV7-8 NA NA CASSLGTQDGEQYF TGTGCCAGCAGCCTCGGGACACAGGACGGCGAGCAGTACTTC
TRBJ1-6 TRBV3-1/TRBV3-2 NA TRBD1 CASSPQGANYNSPLHF TGTGCCAGCAGCCCCCAGGGGGCCAACTATAATTCACCCCTCCACTTT
TRBJ1-6 TRBV15 NA TRBD1 CATSREGQGNSPLHF TGTGCCACCAGCAGAGAGGGACAGGGAAATTCACCCCTCCACTTT
TRBJ1-5 TRBV3-1/TRBV3-2 NA NA CASSQAGASNQPQHF TGTGCCAGCAGCCAAGCAGGGGCCAGCAATCAGCCCCAGCATTTT
TRBJ2-2 TRBV18 NA TRBD1 CASSSVGQGFAGELFF TGTGCCAGCTCATCGGTGGGACAGGGATTCGCCGGGGAGCTGTTTTTT
TRBJ1-2 TRBV10-3 NA NA CAISGGVYGYTF TGTGCCATCAGTGGGGGGGTCTATGGCTACACCTTC
TRBJ2-3 TRBV5-5 NA TRBD2 CASSTSIVTSFRDTDTQYF TGTGCCAGCAGTACCTCGATCGTGACTAGCTTCCGCGACACAGATACGCAGTATTTT